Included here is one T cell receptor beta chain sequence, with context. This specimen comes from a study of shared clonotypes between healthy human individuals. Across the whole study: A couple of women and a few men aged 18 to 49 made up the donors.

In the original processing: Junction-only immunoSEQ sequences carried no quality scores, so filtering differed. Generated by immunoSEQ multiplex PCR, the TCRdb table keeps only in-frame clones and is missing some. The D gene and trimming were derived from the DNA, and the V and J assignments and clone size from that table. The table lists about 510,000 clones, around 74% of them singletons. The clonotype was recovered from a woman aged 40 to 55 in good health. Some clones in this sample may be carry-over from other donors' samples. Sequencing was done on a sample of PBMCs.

DNA for the CDR3: TGTGCCAGCAGCTTGGGGCTAGCGTGGGACAATGAGCAGTTCTTC. The encoded protein is CASSLGLAWDNEQFF. The chain carries TRBV11-3 and TRBJ2-1, with a possible D match to TRBD2 (6 bases). This CDR3 is 15 amino acids long. Germline CDR1 reads SGHNT; CDR2 reads YENEEA. Between the trimmed V and J ends, which lost 3 bases and 5 bases, there was a span of 14 bases.